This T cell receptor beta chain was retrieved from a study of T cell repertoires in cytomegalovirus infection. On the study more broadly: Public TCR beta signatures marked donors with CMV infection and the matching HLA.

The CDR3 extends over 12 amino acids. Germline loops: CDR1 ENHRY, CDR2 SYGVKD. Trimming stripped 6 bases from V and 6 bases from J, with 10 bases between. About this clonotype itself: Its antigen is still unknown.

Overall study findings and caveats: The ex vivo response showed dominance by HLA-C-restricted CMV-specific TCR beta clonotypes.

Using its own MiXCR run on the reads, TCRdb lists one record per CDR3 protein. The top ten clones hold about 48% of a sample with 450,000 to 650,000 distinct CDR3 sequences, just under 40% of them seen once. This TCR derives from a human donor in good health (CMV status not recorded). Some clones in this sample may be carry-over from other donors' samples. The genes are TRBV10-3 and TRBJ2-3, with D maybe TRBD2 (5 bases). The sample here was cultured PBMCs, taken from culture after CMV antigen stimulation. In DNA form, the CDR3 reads TGTGCCATCAGAAGAGGCGGGGATACGCAGTATTTT. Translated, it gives CAIRRGGDTQYF.